In this sample, the clone carrying this TCR beta chain turned up a few times. The table came from immunoSEQ multiplex PCR; TCRdb's copy has only in-frame clones and leaves some out. The sample carries about 270,000 clones, 86% recorded once. This record comes from a study of blood T cell repertoires in COVID-19. Germline lookup yields CDR1 SGHRS and CDR2 YFSETQ. This CDR3 contains 14 residues. V was pared by 0 bases and J by 4 bases, with 5 bases between. The chain is built from TRBV5-1 and TRBJ1-6; D perhaps matches TRBD1 (5 bases). This TCR derives from a woman between 65 and 79 years old with COVID-19, enrolled during active disease. Sequenced material: peripheral blood. CDR3 bases: TGCGCCAGCAGCTTGGACAGGTATAATTCACCCCTCCACTTT. Translated, it gives CASSLDRYNSPLHF.